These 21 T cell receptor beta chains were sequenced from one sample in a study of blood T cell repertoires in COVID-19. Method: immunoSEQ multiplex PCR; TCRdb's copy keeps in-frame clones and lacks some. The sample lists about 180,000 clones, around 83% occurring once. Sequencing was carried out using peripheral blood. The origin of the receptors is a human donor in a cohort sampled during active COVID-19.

CDR3 protein: CASSQVGSSEPREQYF. The CDR3 coding sequence is TGTGCCAGCAGCCAAGTAGGGTCTAGCGAACCTCGGGAGCAGTACTTC. J is TRBJ2-7 and V is TRBV3-1 (or the pseudogene TRBV3-2), with D possibly matching TRBD2 (6 bases). The CDR3 sequence is 16 residues long. With 1 base removed from V and 7 bases from J, the gap between germline ends came to 20 bases. Germline V lookup: CDR1 LGHDT, CDR2 YNNKEL (reference sequence).

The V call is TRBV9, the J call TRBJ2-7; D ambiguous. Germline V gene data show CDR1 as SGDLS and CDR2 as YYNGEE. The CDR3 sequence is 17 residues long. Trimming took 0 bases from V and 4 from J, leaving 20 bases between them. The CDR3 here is CASSVAPGSSDSYEQYF. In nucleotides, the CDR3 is TGTGCCAGCAGCGTAGCCCCCGGTAGCTCGGATTCGTACGAGCAGTACTTC.

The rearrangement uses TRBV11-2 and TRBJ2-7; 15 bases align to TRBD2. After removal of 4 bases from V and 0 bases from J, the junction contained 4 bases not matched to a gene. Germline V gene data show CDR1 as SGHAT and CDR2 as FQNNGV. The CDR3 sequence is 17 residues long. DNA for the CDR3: TGTGCCAGCAGCTCCGGGACTAGCGGGGGGCACTCCTACGAGCAGTACTTC. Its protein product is CASSSGTSGGHSYEQYF. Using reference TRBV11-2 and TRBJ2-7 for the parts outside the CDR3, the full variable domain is EAGVAQSPRYKIIEKRQSVAFWCNPISGHATLYWYQQILGQGPKLLIQFQNNGVVDDSQLPKDRFSAERLKGVDSTLKIQPAKLEDSAVYLCASSSGTSGGHSYEQYFGPGTRLTVT.

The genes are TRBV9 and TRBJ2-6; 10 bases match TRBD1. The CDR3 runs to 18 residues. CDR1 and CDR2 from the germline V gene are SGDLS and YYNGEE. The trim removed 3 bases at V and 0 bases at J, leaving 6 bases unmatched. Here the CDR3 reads CASSETGGGSSGANVLTF. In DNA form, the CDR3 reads TGTGCCAGCAGCGAGACAGGGGGCGGCAGCTCTGGGGCCAACGTCCTGACTTTC.

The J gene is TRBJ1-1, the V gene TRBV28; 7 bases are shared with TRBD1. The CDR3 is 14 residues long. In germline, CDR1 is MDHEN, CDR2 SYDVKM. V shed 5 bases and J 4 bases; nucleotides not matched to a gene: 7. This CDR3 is CASSATGAGTEAFF. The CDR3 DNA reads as TGTGCCAGCAGTGCAACAGGGGCGGGCACTGAAGCTTTCTTT.

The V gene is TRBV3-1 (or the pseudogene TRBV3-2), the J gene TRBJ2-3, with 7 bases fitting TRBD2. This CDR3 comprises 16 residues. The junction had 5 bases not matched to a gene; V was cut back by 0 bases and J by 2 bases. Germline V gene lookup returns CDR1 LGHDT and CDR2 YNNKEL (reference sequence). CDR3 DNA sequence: TGTGCCAGCAGCCAAGATTTAGCGGGTCCCACAGATACGCAGTATTTT. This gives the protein CASSQDLAGPTDTQYF.

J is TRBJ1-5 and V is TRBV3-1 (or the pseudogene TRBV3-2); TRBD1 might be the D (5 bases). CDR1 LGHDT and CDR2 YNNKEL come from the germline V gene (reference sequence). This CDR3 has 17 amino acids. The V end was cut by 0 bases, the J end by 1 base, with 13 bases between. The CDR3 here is CASSQDRGGMSNQPQHF. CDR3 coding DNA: TGTGCCAGCAGCCAAGATCGGGGGGGGATGAGCAATCAGCCCCAGCATTTT.

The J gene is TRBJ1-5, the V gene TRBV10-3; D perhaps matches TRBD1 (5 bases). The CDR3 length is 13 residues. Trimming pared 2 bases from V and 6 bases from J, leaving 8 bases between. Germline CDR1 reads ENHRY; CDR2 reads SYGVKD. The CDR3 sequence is CAISEGTSQPQHF. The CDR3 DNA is TGTGCCATCAGTGAGGGGACTTCTCAGCCCCAGCATTTT.

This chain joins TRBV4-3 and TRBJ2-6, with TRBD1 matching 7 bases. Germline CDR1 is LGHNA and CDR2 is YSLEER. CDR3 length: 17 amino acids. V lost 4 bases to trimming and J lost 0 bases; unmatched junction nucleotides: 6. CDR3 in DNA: TGCGCCAGCAGCCGAGGGGGCTCGTCCTCTGGGGCCAACGTCCTGACTTTC. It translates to CASSRGGSSSGANVLTF.

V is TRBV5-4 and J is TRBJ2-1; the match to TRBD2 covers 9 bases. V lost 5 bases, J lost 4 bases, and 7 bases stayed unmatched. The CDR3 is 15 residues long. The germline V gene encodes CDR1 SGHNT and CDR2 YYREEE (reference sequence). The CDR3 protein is CASRETSGSYNEQFF. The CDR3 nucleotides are TGTGCCAGCAGAGAAACTAGCGGGTCTTACAATGAGCAGTTCTTC.

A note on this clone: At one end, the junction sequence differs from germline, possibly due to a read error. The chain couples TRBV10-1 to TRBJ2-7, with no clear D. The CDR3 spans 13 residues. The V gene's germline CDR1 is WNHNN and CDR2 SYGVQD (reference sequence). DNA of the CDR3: TGCGCCAGCAGTGAGTGGCCCTCCTCCGAGCAGTACTTC. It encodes CASSEWPSSEQYF.

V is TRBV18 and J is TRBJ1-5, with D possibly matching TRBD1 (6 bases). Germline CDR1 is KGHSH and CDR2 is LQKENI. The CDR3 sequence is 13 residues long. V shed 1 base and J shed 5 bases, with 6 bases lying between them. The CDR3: CASSPQGDQPQHF. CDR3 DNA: TGTGCCAGCTCACCACAGGGGGATCAGCCCCAGCATTTT.

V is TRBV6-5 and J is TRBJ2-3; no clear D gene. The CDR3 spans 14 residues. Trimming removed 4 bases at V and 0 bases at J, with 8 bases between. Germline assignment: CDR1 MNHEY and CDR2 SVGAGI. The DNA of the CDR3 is TGTGCCAGCAGTTTAATAACTAGCACAGATACGCAGTATTTT. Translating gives CASSLITSTDTQYF.

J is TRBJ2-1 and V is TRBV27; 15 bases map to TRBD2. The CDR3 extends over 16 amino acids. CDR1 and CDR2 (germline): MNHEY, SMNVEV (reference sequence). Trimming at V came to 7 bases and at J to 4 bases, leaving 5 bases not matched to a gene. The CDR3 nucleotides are TGTGCCAGCATCCCCGGGACTAGCGGGGGGTACAATGAGCAGTTCTTC. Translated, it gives CASIPGTSGGYNEQFF.

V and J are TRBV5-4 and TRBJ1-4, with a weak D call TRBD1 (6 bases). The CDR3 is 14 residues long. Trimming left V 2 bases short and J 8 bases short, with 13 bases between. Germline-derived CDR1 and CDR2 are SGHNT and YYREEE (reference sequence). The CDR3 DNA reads TGTGCCAGCAGCTTCTCCGACAGGAGCGAAAAACTGTTTTTT. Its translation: CASSFSDRSEKLFF.

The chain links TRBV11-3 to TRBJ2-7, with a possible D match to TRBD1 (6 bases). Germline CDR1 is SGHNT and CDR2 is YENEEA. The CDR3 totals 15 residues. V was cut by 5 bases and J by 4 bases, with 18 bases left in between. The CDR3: CASSTPGEIPYEQYF. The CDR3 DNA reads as TGTGCCAGCAGCACCCCAGGGGAGATCCCATACGAGCAGTACTTC.

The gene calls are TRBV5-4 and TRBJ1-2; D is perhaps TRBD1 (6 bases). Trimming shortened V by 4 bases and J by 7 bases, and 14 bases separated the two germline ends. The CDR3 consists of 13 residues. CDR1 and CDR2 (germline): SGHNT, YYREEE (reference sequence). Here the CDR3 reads CASSRGTGIGYTF. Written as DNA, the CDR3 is TGTGCCAGCAGCCGCGGAACAGGGATTGGCTACACCTTC.

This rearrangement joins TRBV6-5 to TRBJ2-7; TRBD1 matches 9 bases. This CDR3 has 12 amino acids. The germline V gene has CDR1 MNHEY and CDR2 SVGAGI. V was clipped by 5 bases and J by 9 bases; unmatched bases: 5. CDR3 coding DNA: TGTGCCAGCAGTCCAGGACAGGGGCGGCAGTACTTC. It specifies CASSPGQGRQYF.

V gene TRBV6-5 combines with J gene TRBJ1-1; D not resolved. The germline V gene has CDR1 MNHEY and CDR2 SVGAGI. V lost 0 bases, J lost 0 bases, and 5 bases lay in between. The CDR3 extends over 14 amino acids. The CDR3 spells CASSYSGMNTEAFF. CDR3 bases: TGTGCCAGCAGTTACTCTGGCATGAACACTGAAGCTTTCTTT.

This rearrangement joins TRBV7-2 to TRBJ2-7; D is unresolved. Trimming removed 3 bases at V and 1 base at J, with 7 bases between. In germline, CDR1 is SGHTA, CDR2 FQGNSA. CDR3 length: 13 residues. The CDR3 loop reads CASSFGRSYEQYF. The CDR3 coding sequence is TGTGCCAGCAGCTTTGGCCGTTCCTACGAGCAGTACTTC. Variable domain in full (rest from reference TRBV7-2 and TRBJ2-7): GAGVSQSPSNKVTEKGKDVELRCDPISGHTALYWYRQSLGQGLEFLIYFQGNSAPDKSGLPSDRFSAERTGGSVSTLTIQRTQQEDSAVYLCASSFGRSYEQYFGPGTRLTVT.

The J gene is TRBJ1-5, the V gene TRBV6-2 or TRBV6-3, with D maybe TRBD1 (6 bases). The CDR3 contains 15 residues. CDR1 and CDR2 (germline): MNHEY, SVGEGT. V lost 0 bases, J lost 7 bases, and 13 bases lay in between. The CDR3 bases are TGTGCCAGCAGTTACTCTTCCCAGGGGATCCAGCCCCAGCATTTT. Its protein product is CASSYSSQGIQPQHF.